This entry lists 26 T cell receptor beta chains sequenced from one sample in a study of blood T cell repertoires in COVID-19. The method was immunoSEQ multiplex PCR; TCRdb's version includes in-frame clones alone and lacks a portion of them. The sample includes over 80,000 clones, over 80% of them seen just once. The sequencing sample was made of peripheral blood. These receptors all stem from a human donor with active COVID-19. The donor label of this sample is uncertain.

The genes are TRBV27 and TRBJ2-3, with a weak D call TRBD2 (6 bases). The V end was cut by 5 bases, the J end by 9 bases, with 18 bases between. The CDR3 consists of 14 residues. The V gene's germline CDR1 is MNHEY and CDR2 SMNVEV (reference sequence). CDR3: CASSPGTEGRTQYF. CDR3 DNA: TGTGCCAGCAGTCCTGGGACGGAAGGGAGGACGCAGTATTTT.

V usage is TRBV2 and J usage is TRBJ1-5; no clear D. The V end was cut by 4 bases, the J end by 7 bases, with 11 bases between. The CDR3 contains 13 residues. Germline V lookup: CDR1 SNHLY, CDR2 FYNNEI. This chain's CDR3 is CASSGRGIQPQHF. CDR3 coding DNA: TGTGCCAGCAGTGGTAGAGGTATCCAGCCCCAGCATTTT.

This clone was counted once. V and J are TRBV7-2 and TRBJ1-2; 9 bases fit TRBD1. Germline V CDR1 and CDR2: SGHTA, FQGNSA. The CDR3 contains 15 residues. Unmatched junction bases numbered 9, after V lost 6 bases and J lost 4 bases. The DNA for the CDR3 is TGTGCCAGCAGATCAAACAGGGGGCCAGGCTATGGCTACACCTTC. This sequence encodes CASRSNRGPGYGYTF.

The chain uses TRBV25-1 and TRBJ2-7; no clear D. V was trimmed by 2 bases and J by 5 bases, leaving 16 bases between them. There are 15 residues in the CDR3. Germline CDR1 is MGHDK and CDR2 is SYGVNS. The CDR3 DNA reads as TGTGCCAGCAGTGAACCGCCCAATACAGCCAACGAGCAGTACTTC. Protein product: CASSEPPNTANEQYF.

CDR3 sequence: CASSLTSFDRGRRLYEQYF. The CDR3 nucleotides read TGTGCCAGCAGCTTAACGTCTTTTGACAGGGGGCGCCGATTATACGAGCAGTACTTC. This chain connects TRBV7-3 to TRBJ2-7, with 10 bases fitting TRBD1. The CDR3 is made up of 19 amino acids. With V trimmed by 0 bases and J by 4 bases, 15 bases remained unmatched. Germline V gene lookup returns CDR1 SGHTA and CDR2 FQGTGA.

The chain uses TRBV7-2 and TRBJ1-2; 9 bases agree with TRBD1. The J segment lost 8 bases and the V segment lost 0 bases, leaving 10 bases of the junction unmatched. Per the germline V gene, CDR1 is SGHTA and CDR2 is FQGNSA. This CDR3 comprises 16 residues. The CDR3 DNA follows: TGTGCCAGCAGCTTAGCCAAGAGACAGGGGGGACGGGGCTACACCTTC. This encodes CASSLAKRQGGRGYTF.

This chain uses TRBV4-1 with TRBJ2-7; TRBD1 matches 8 bases. The CDR3 covers 14 residues. With V trimmed by 5 bases and J by 2 bases, 5 bases remained unmatched. Germline CDR1 and CDR2: MGHRA and YSYEKL. CDR3 sequence (DNA): TGCGCCAGCAGCACCGGACAGGGTCCCTACGAGCAGTACTTC. Its translation is CASSTGQGPYEQYF.

The chain is built from TRBV28 and TRBJ1-1, with D possibly TRBD1 on 5 matching bases. The CDR3 spans 13 residues. Germline V lookup: CDR1 MDHEN, CDR2 SYDVKM. V was cut by 6 bases and J by 7 bases, with 15 bases left in between. The DNA for the CDR3 is TGTGCCAGCAGCGATCAGGGTGGTATTGAAGCTTTCTTT. Protein sequence: CASSDQGGIEAFF. Complete variable domain (other parts from reference TRBV28 and TRBJ1-1): DVKVTQSSRYLVKRTGEKVFLECVQDMDHENMFWYRQDPGLGLRLIYFSYDVKMKEKGDIPEGYSVSREKKERFSLILESASTNQTSMYLCASSDQGGIEAFFGQGTRLTVV.

V usage is TRBV2 and J usage is TRBJ2-3, with 13 bases identical to TRBD2. The CDR3 spans 21 residues. V lost 2 bases and J lost 2; bases outside the gene matches: 16. The germline V gene encodes CDR1 SNHLY and CDR2 FYNNEI. CDR3 sequence (DNA): TGTGCCAGCAGTGAACTAATTGCCGGACTAGCGGGGGCCCTATACACAGATACGCAGTATTTT. Translated, it gives CASSELIAGLAGALYTDTQYF.

The chain joins TRBV24-1 to TRBJ1-1, with D perhaps TRBD1 (6 bases). With 7 bases removed from V and 0 bases from J, the gap between germline ends came to 8 bases. This CDR3 region has 13 residues. The germline gives CDR1 KGHDR, CDR2 SFDVKD. CDR3 amino acids: CATRDRMNTEAFF. For the CDR3, the DNA is TGTGCCACCAGAGACAGGATGAACACTGAAGCTTTCTTT.

The chain carries TRBV7-3 and TRBJ2-1, with 10 bases that match TRBD2. There are 16 residues in the CDR3. Germline V CDR1 and CDR2: SGHTA, FQGTGA. V was clipped by 4 bases and J by 3 bases; unmatched bases: 6. The CDR3 DNA follows: TGTGCCAGCAGCTATACAAGCGGGGGGGTCTACAATGAGCAGTTCTTC. Its protein is CASSYTSGGVYNEQFF. Supplemented by reference TRBV7-3 and TRBJ2-1, the full variable domain reads GAGVSQTPSNKVTEKGKYVELRCDPISGHTALYWYRQSLGQGPEFLIYFQGTGAADDSGLPNDRFFAVRPEGSVSTLKIQRTERGDSAVYLCASSYTSGGVYNEQFFGPGTRLTVL.

This chain uses TRBV24-1 with TRBJ1-2; 8 bases align to TRBD1. V was pared by 4 bases and J by 3 bases, with 6 bases of the junction left unmatched. This CDR3 is built from 15 residues. From germline, CDR1 is KGHDR and CDR2 SFDVKD. CDR3 nucleotides: TGTGCCACCAGTGACCGCGACAGGGGAGACTATGGCTACACCTTC. Its translation is CATSDRDRGDYGYTF.

The J gene is TRBJ1-5, the V gene TRBV13; D remains unclear. The V and J ends lost 2 bases and 7 bases respectively, with 12 bases between them. The CDR3 is 14 amino acids. CDR1 and CDR2 (germline): PRHDT, FYEKMQ (reference sequence). CDR3 DNA sequence: TGTGCCAGCAGCTTAAGTAGAAGAGGGCAGCCCCAGCATTTT. Amino acids: CASSLSRRGQPQHF.

The gene calls are TRBV5-6 and TRBJ2-5, with TRBD1 matching 9 bases. The CDR3 spans 15 residues. Germline V gives CDR1 SGHDT, CDR2 YYEEEE. The junction had 6 bases not matched to a gene; V was cut back by 2 bases and J by 4 bases. CDR3 DNA sequence: TGTGCCAGCAGCTTACCGGGACAGGGCCGAGAGACCCAGTACTTC. It codes for CASSLPGQGRETQYF.

Turning to this clone: A junction boundary mismatches the germline segment, possibly from a read error. The CDR3 loop reads CASRSPGAYNGQFF. DNA of the CDR3: TGCGCCAGCAGGAGTCCCGGAGCCTACAATGGGCAGTTCTTC. V is TRBV5-1 and J is TRBJ2-1; D gene uncertain. The CDR3 consists of 14 residues. Germline values: CDR1 SGHRS, CDR2 YFSETQ. The complete variable domain, with remaining parts taken from reference TRBV5-1 and TRBJ2-1, reads KAGVTQTPRYLIKTRGQQVTLSCSPISGHRSVSWYQQTPGQGLQFLFEYFSETQRNKGNFPGRFSGRQFSNSRSEMNVSTLELGDSALYLCASRSPGAYNGQFFGPGTRLTVL.

The chain joins TRBV7-9 to TRBJ1-5; weak D call: TRBD1 (6 bases). The CDR3 sequence is 15 residues long. Looked up from germline, CDR1 is SEHNR and CDR2 is FQNEAQ (reference sequence). Between the trimmed V and J ends, which lost 4 bases and 3 bases, there was a span of 13 bases. The CDR3 bases are TGTGCCAGCAGCTGGGGGGGGCCTGACAATCAGCCCCAGCATTTT. As protein: CASSWGGPDNQPQHF. The whole variable domain, remainder taken from reference TRBV7-9 and TRBJ1-5, is DTGVSQNPRHKITKRGQNVTFRCDPISEHNRLYWYRQTLGQGPEFLTYFQNEAQLEKSRLLSDRFSAERPKGSFSTLEIQRTEQGDSAMYLCASSWGGPDNQPQHFGDGTRLSIL.

This clone came up once. The rearrangement uses TRBV5-4 and TRBJ1-6, with no clear D. This CDR3 spans 15 amino acids. With 1 base removed from V and 3 bases from J, the gap between germline ends came to 8 bases. CDR1 and CDR2 from the germline V gene are SGHNT and YYREEE (reference sequence). CDR3 DNA: TGTGCCAGCAGCTTGTTGGGCCTCTATAATTCACCCCTCCACTTT. Translated, it gives CASSLLGLYNSPLHF.

This clone was picked up one time. J is TRBJ2-7 and V is TRBV3-1 (or the pseudogene TRBV3-2); no reliable D call. Trimming removed 3 bases from V and 6 bases from J, with 9 bases in between. CDR3 size: 12 residues. Germline CDR1 LGHDT, CDR2 YNNKEL (reference sequence). CDR3 loop: CASSHRLTEQYF. Written as DNA, the CDR3 is TGTGCCAGCAGCCACAGGTTGACCGAGCAGTACTTC.

The chain is built from TRBV7-3 and TRBJ2-5, with D tentatively TRBD1 (6 bases). This CDR3 has 13 amino acids. The V end was cut by 3 bases, the J end by 1 base, with 6 bases between. Germline V gene data show CDR1 as SGHTA and CDR2 as FQGTGA. This CDR3 reads CASSLDSQETQYF. The CDR3 bases are TGTGCCAGCAGCTTGGACAGCCAAGAGACCCAGTACTTC.

This chain joins TRBV10-3 and TRBJ2-6; possibly TRBD2 for D (5 bases). V was shortened by 5 bases and J by 2 bases, with 10 bases between the two germline ends. CDR3 length equals 15 residues. Germline V gene sequence: CDR1 ENHRY, CDR2 SYGVKD. CDR3 DNA: TGTGCCATCAGTATCTCGAGGGCTGGGGCCAACGTCCTGACTTTC. Amino acid sequence: CAISISRAGANVLTF.

This chain links TRBV5-4 with TRBJ1-2; TRBD1 aligns across 7 bases. This CDR3 comprises 16 residues. Germline values: CDR1 SGHNT, CDR2 YYREEE (reference sequence). The J segment lost 6 bases and the V segment lost 6 bases, leaving 17 bases of the junction unmatched. The CDR3 loop is CASTTNRGGAPNGYTF. The CDR3 nucleotides are TGTGCCAGCACAACTAACAGGGGTGGGGCGCCTAATGGCTACACCTTC.

This clone occurred once. The chain recombines TRBV3-1 (or the pseudogene TRBV3-2) with TRBJ1-6; D is unclear. Germline CDR1 is LGHDT and CDR2 is YNNKEL (reference sequence). V lost 1 base and J lost 10, with 11 bases in between. The CDR3 consists of 14 residues. The DNA for the CDR3 is TGTGCCAGCAGCCAAGTGTCCACGGGGTCACCCCTCCACTTT. This translates into CASSQVSTGSPLHF.

The chain links TRBV18 to TRBJ2-1, with D perhaps matching TRBD1 (6 bases). Germline values: CDR1 KGHSH, CDR2 LQKENI. The CDR3 length is 16 residues. V was pared by 0 bases and J by 4 bases, with 13 bases between. CDR3 coding DNA: TGTGCCAGCTCACCACCGGTGACAGGAAATTACAATGAGCAGTTCTTC. Amino acid sequence: CASSPPVTGNYNEQFF.

This clone was seen a single time. This chain links TRBV24-1 with TRBJ2-5; 12 nucleotides line up with TRBD2. CDR1 and CDR2 from the germline V gene are KGHDR and SFDVKD. The CDR3 is 14 residues long. J gave up 7 bases and V 4 bases, and 3 bases lay outside the gene matches. CDR3 nucleotide sequence: TGTGCCACCAGTGACTCGGGACTAGCGGGGACCCAGTACTTC. This encodes CATSDSGLAGTQYF.

This rearrangement joins TRBV6-6 to TRBJ1-4; a weak D match, TRBD1 (6 bases). V lost 5 bases and J 7 bases, leaving 23 bases between the germline ends. The CDR3 has 17 residues. Germline loops: CDR1 MNHNY, CDR2 SVGAGI (reference sequence). As DNA, the CDR3 is TGTGCCAGCAGTCAAACTATCCTACAGGGACGGACTGAAAAACTGTTTTTT. This translates into CASSQTILQGRTEKLFF.

The CDR3 spells CASSPTALGTEAFF. The CDR3 DNA sequence: TGTGCCAGCAGCCCGACAGCTCTCGGGACTGAAGCTTTCTTT. This chain connects TRBV9 to TRBJ1-1; a weak D match, TRBD1 (5 bases). CDR1 is SGDLS and CDR2 is YYNGEE in the germline V gene. The CDR3 contains 14 residues. V was trimmed by 4 bases and J by 5 bases, leaving 15 bases between them.